This TCR beta chain was sequenced during a study of blood T cell repertoires in COVID-19. Germline lookup yields CDR1 GTSNPN and CDR2 SVGIG (reference sequence). The V gene end was trimmed by 5 bases and the J gene end by 2 bases; junction bases not matched to a gene: 7. This CDR3 comprises 14 residues. Only in-frame clones appear in the TCRdb table, and some are missing; sequencing was by immunoSEQ multiplex PCR. Among about 160,000 clones listed, 75% to 80% were seen once. The sequence was collected from an elderly woman with acute or convalescent COVID-19. The sequencing input was peripheral blood. V is TRBV30 and J is TRBJ2-3, with 7 bases aligning to TRBD1. The CDR3: CAWGMGQFTDTQYF. The CDR3 nucleotides are TGTGCCTGGGGTATGGGACAGTTCACAGATACGCAGTATTTT.